The rows below give T cell receptor beta chains drawn from one sample of a study of breast tumors, draining lymph nodes, adjacent tissues. From the multiplex PCR reads, TCRdb called clonotypes with MiXCR, one entry per CDR3 protein. The repertoire holds under 350,000 distinct CDR3 sequences, with 30% as singletons. Specimen: axillary lymph node tissue. These receptors were obtained from a female donor with breast cancer. Some clones in this sample may be carry-over from other donors' samples. CDR3s include the opening cysteine and the closing phenylalanine or tryptophan.

J gene: TRBJ2-5; V gene: TRBV5-8; CDR3 protein: CASSLRLGRETQYF
J gene: TRBJ2-7; V gene: TRBV2; CDR3 protein: CASSVGLGIYEQYF
J gene: TRBJ2-7; V gene: TRBV24-1; CDR3 protein: CATSESNRPYEQYF
J gene: TRBJ2-3; V gene: TRBV2; CDR3 protein: CAGTSGDTDTQYF
J gene: TRBJ1-5; V gene: TRBV20-1; CDR3 protein: CSASGTDNQPQHF
J gene: TRBJ2-5; V gene: TRBV20-1; CDR3 protein: CSARQLADHQETQYF
J gene: TRBJ2-1; V gene: TRBV20-1; CDR3 protein: CSAPPLSAVTSEQFF
J gene: TRBJ1-4; V gene: TRBV7-9; CDR3 protein: CACIAVGREKLFF
J gene: TRBJ2-1; V gene: TRBV6-2/TRBV6-3; CDR3 protein: CASSPRTSGRKNYNEQFF
J gene: TRBJ1-5; V gene: TRBV20-1; CDR3 protein: CSARAGTQPQHF
J gene: TRBJ2-7; V gene: TRBV7-6; CDR3 protein: CASSLGTESYEQYF
J gene: TRBJ2-7; V gene: TRBV4-1; CDR3 protein: CASSRGTGSSYEQYF
J gene: TRBJ1-5; V gene: TRBV20-1; CDR3 protein: CSATLTTGPNQPQHF
J gene: TRBJ2-1; V gene: TRBV5-1; CDR3 protein: CASSPPSLAGVGEQFF
J gene: TRBJ2-1; V gene: TRBV12-3/TRBV12-4; CDR3 protein: CASSLGAQGDEQFF
J gene: TRBJ1-6; V gene: TRBV6-2/TRBV6-3; CDR3 protein: CATKAGTYYSPLHF
J gene: TRBJ1-2; V gene: TRBV20-1; CDR3 protein: CSASLNYGYTF
J gene: TRBJ2-3; V gene: TRBV19; CDR3 protein: CASSIGGADTQYF
J gene: TRBJ2-1; V gene: TRBV2; CDR3 protein: CASSPFRDGHNEQFF
J gene: TRBJ1-2; V gene: TRBV12-3/TRBV12-4; CDR3 protein: CASSFLQGAHDYTF
J gene: TRBJ1-3; V gene: TRBV30; CDR3 protein: CAWSEGVRAGNTIYF
J gene: TRBJ2-7; V gene: TRBV20-1; CDR3 protein: CSALLGQGAHEQYF
J gene: TRBJ2-7; V gene: TRBV6-1; CDR3 protein: CASNVLGSSYEQYF